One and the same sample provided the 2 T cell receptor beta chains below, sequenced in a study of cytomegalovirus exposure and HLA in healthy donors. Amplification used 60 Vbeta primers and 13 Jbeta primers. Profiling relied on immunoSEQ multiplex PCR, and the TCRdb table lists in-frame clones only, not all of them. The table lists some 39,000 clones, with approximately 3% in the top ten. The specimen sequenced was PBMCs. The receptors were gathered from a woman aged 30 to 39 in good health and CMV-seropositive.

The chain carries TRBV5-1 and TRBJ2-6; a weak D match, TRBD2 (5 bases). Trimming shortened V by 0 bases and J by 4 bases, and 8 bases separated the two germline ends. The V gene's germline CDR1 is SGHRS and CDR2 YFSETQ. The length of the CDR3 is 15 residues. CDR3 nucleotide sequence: TGCGCCAGCAGCTTGGGGGAGCGGGGGGCCAACGTCCTGACTTTC. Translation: CASSLGERGANVLTF. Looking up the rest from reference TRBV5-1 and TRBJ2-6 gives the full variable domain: KAGVTQTPRYLIKTRGQQVTLSCSPISGHRSVSWYQQTPGQGLQFLFEYFSETQRNKGNFPGRFSGRQFSNSRSEMNVSTLELGDSALYLCASSLGERGANVLTFGAGSRLTVL.

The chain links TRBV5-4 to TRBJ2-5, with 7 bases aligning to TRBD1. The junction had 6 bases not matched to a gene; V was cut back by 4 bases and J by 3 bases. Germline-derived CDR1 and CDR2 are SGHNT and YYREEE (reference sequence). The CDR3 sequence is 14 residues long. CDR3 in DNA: TGTGCCAGCAGCGCACCCGGGACAGAAGAGACCCAGTACTTC. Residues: CASSAPGTEETQYF.